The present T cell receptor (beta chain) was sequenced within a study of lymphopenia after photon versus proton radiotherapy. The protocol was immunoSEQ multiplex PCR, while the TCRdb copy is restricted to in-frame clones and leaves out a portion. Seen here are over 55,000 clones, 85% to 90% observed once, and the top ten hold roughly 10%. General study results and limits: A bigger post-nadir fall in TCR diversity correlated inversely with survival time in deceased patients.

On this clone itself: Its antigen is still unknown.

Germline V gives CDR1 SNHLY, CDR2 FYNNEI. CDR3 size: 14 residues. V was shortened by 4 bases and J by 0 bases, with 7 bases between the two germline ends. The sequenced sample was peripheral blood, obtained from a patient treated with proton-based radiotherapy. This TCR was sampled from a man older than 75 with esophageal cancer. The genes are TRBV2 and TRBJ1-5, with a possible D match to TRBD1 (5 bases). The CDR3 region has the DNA TGTGCCAGCAGTGCGGGGACTAGCAATCAGCCCCAGCATTTT. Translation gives CASSAGTSNQPQHF.